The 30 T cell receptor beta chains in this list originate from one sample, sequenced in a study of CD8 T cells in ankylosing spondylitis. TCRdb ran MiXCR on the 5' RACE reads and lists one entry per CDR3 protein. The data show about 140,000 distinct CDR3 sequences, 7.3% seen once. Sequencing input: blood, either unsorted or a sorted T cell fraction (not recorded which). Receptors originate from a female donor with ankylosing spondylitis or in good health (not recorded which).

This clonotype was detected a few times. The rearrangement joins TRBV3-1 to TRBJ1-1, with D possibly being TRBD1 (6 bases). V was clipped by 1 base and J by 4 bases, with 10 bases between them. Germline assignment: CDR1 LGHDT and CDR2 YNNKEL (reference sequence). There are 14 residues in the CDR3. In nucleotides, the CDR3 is TGTGCCAGCAGCCAAGGCCAGGGGCTCACTGAAGCTTTCTTT. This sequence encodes CASSQGQGLTEAFF.

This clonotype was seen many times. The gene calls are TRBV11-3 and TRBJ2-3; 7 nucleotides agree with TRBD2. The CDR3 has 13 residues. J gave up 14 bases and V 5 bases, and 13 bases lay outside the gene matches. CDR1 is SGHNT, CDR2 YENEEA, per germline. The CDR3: CASSTRASGDRYF. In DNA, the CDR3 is TGTGCCAGCAGCACTCGGGCCAGCGGGGATCGGTATTTT.

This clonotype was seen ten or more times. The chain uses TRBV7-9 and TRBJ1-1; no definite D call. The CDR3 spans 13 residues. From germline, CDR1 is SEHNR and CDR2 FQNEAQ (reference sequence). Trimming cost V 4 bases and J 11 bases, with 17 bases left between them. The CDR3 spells CASSSTGGSLAFF. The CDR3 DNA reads TGTGCCAGCAGCTCCACCGGCGGTTCCTTGGCTTTCTTT.

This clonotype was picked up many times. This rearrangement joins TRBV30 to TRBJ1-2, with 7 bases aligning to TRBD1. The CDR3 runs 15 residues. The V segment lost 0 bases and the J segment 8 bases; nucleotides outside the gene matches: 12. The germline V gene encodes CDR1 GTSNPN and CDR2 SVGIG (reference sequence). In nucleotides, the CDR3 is TGTGCCTGGAGTGTACGTCAGTCAGGGGGACTGGGCTACACCTTC. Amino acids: CAWSVRQSGGLGYTF.

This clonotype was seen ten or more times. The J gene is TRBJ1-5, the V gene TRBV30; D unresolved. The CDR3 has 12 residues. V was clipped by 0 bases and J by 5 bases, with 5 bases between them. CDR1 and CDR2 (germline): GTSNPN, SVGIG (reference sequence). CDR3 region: CAWSVLYQPQHF. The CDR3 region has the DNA TGTGCCTGGAGTGTACTTTATCAGCCCCAGCATTTT.

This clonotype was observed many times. Here the CDR3 reads CASSLGASSITDTQYF. The CDR3, as DNA: TGTGCCAGCAGCTTAGGGGCTAGCTCTATCACAGATACGCAGTATTTT. The chain carries TRBV7-9 and TRBJ2-3; TRBD2 might be the D (5 bases). The CDR3 sequence is 16 residues long. With 1 base removed from V and 2 bases from J, the gap between germline ends came to 13 bases. The germline CDR1 and CDR2 sequences are SEHNR and FQNEAQ (reference sequence). The full variable domain, completed using reference TRBV7-9 and TRBJ2-3, is DTGVSQNPRHKITKRGQNVTFRCDPISEHNRLYWYRQTLGQGPEFLTYFQNEAQLEKSRLLSDRFSAERPKGSFSTLEIQRTEQGDSAMYLCASSLGASSITDTQYFGPGTRLTVL.

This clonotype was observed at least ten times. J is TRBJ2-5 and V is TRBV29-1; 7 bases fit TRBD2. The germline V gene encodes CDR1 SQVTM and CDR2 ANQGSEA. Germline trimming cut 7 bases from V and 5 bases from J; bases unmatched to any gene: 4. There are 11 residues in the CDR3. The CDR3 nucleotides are TGCAGCGGCGGGGGTCGGGAGACCCAGTACTTC. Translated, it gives CSGGGRETQYF.

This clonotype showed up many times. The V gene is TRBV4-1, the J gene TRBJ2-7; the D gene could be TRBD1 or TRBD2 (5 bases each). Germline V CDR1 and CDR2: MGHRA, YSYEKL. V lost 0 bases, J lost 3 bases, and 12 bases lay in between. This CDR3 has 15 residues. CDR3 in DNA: TGCGCCAGCAGCCAAGATCTGGGACGAGACTACGAGCAGTACTTC. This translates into CASSQDLGRDYEQYF.

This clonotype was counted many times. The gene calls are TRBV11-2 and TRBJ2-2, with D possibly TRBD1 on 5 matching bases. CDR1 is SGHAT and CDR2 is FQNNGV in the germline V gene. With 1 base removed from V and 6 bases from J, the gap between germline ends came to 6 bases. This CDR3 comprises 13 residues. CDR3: CASSLGGAGELFF. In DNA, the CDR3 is TGTGCCAGCAGCTTAGGGGGCGCCGGGGAGCTGTTTTTT.

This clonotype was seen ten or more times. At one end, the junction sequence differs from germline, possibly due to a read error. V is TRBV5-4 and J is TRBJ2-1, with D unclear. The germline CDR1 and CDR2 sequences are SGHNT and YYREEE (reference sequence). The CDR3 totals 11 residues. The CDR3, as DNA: TGCGCCAGCAGCTTGGCCAATGAGCAGTTCTTC. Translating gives CASSLANEQFF.

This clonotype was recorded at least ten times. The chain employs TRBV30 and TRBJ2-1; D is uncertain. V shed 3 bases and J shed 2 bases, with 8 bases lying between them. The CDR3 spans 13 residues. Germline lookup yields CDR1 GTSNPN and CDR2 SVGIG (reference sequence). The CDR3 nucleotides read TGTGCCTGGAGAGGGCTGACCTACAATGAGCAGTTCTTC. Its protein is CAWRGLTYNEQFF.

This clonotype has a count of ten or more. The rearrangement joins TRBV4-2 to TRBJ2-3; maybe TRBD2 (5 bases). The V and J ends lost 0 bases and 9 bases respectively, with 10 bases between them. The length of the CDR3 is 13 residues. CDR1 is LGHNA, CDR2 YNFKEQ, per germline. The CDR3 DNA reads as TGTGCCAGCAGCCAAGAGTTTGGGGAGACGCAGTATTTT. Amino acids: CASSQEFGETQYF.

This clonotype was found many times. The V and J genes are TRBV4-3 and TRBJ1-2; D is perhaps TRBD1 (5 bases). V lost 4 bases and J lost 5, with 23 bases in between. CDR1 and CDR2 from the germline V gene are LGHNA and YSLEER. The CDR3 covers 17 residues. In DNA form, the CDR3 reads TGCGCCAGCAGCCTAACTTGGGGCGGGCCGAACTCTTATGGCTACACCTTC. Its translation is CASSLTWGGPNSYGYTF.

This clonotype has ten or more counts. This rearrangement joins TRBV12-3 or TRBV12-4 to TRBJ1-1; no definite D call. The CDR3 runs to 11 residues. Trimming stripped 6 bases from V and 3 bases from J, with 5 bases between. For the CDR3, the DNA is TGTGCCAGCAGGTTTGACACTGAAGCTTTCTTT. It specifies CASRFDTEAFF.

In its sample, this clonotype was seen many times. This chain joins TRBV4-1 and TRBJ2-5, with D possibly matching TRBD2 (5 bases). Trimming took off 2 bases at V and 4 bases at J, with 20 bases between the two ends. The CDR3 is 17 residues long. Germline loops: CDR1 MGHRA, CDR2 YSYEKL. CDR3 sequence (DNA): TGCGCCAGCAGCCAAAGGTCGGGGTCGGCTCAGCGAGAGACCCAGTACTTC. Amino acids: CASSQRSGSAQRETQYF.

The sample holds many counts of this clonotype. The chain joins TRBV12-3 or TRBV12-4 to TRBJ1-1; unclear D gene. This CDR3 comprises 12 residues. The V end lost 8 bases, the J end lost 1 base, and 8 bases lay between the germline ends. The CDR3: CASWQRNTEAFF. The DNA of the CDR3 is TGTGCCAGCTGGCAGAGGAACACTGAAGCTTTCTTT.

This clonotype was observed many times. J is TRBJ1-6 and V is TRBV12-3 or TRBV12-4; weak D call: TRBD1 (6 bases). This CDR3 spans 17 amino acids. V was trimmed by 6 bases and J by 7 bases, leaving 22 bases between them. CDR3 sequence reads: CASSILTGGAWNSPLHF. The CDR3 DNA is TGTGCCAGCAGCATTCTGACCGGGGGCGCGTGGAATTCACCCCTCCACTTT.

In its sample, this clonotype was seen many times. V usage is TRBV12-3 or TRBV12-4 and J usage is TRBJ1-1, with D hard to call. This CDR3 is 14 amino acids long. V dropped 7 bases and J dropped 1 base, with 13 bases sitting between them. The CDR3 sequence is CASTHRAKNTEAFF. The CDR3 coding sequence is TGTGCCAGCACCCATCGGGCCAAGAACACTGAAGCTTTCTTT.

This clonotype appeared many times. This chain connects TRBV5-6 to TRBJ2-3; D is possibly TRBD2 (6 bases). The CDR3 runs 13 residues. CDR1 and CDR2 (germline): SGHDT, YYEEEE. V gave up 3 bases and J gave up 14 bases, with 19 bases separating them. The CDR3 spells CASSSESSGTWYF. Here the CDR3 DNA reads TGTGCCAGCAGCTCGGAGAGCTCCGGGACTTGGTATTTT. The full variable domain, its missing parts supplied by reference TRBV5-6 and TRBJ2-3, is DAGVTQSPTHLIKTRGQQVTLRCSPKSGHDTVSWYQQALGQGPQFIFQYYEEEERQRGNFPDRFSGHQFPNYSSELNVNALLLGDSALYLCASSSESSGTWYFGPGTRLTVL.

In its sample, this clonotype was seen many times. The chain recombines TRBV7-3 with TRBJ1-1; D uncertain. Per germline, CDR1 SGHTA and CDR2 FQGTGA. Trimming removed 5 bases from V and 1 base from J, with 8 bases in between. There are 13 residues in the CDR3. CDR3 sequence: CASSPQANTEAFF. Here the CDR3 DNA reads TGTGCCAGCAGCCCCCAAGCGAACACTGAAGCTTTCTTT.

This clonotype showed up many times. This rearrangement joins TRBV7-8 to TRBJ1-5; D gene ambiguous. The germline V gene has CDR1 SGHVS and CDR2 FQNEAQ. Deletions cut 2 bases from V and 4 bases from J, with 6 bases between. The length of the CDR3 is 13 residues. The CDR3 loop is CASSLQRNQPQHF. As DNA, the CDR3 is TGTGCCAGCAGCTTACAAAGGAATCAGCCCCAGCATTTT. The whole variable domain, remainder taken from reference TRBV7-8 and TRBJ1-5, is GAGVSQSPRYKVAKRGQDVALRCDPISGHVSLFWYQQALGQGPEFLTYFQNEAQLDKSGLPSDRFFAERPEGSVSTLKIQRTQQEDSAVYLCASSLQRNQPQHFGDGTRLSIL.

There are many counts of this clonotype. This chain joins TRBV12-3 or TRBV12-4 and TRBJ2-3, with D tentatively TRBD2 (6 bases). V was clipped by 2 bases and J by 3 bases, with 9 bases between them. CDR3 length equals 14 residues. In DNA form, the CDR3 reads TGTGCCAGCAGTTTATACCGGGGGACAGATACGCAGTATTTT. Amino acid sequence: CASSLYRGTDTQYF.

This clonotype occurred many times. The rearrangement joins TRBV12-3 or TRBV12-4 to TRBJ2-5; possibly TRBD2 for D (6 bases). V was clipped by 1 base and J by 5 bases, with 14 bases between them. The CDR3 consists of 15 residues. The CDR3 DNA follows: TGTGCCAGCAGTTTAGGCGGGGTCCGAGCCGAGACCCAGTACTTC. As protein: CASSLGGVRAETQYF.

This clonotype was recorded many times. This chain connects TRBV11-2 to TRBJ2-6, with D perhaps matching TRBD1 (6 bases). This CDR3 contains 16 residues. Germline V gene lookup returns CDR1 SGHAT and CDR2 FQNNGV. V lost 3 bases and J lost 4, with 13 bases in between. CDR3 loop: CASSFLTGKGANVLTF. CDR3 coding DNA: TGTGCCAGCAGCTTCCTAACAGGGAAAGGGGCCAACGTCCTGACTTTC.

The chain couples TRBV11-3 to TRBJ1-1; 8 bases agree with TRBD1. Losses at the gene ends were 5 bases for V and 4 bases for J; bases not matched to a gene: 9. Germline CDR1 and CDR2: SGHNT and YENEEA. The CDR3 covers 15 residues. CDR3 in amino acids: CASSPQGVEGTEAFF. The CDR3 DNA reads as TGTGCCAGCAGCCCACAGGGGGTAGAAGGCACTGAAGCTTTCTTT.

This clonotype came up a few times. CDR3 nucleotides: TGTGCCAGCAGGTGGGGGAGCGGGGCGCCGGATACGCAGTATTTT. Residues: CASRWGSGAPDTQYF. The chain uses TRBV7-2 and TRBJ2-3; 7 bases line up with TRBD2. V lost 6 bases to trimming and J lost 6 bases; unmatched junction nucleotides: 12. Germline CDR1 reads SGHTA; CDR2 reads FQGNSA. The CDR3 length is 15 residues.

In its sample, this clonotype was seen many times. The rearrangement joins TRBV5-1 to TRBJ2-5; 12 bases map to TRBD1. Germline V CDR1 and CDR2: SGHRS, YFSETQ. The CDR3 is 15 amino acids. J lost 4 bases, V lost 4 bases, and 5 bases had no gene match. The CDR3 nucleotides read TGCGCCAGCAGCCGGGACAGGGGGCGTCTAGAGACCCAGTACTTC. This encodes CASSRDRGRLETQYF.

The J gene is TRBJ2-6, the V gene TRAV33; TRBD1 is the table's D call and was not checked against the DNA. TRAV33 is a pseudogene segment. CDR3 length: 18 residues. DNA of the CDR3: TGTGCCTTCGTTTCGCGTGGGACAGGGTGGTCTGGGGCCAACGTCCTGACTTTC. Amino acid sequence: CAFVSRGTGWSGANVLTF.

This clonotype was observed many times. The CDR3 DNA follows: TGTGCCAGCAGCATTGGACAGGGCCGGGGATACAATGAGCAGTTCTTC. This codes for CASSIGQGRGYNEQFF. The chain couples TRBV5-4 to TRBJ2-1; 8 bases map to TRBD1. The CDR3 extends over 16 amino acids. Germline CDR1 reads SGHNT; CDR2 reads YYREEE (reference sequence). V gave up 4 bases and J gave up 4 bases; unmatched junction bases: 10.

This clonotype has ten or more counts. The CDR3 bases are TGTGCCAGCAGTTACTCCGGGACTAGCGGGGGCCGAGGCTACGAGCAGTACTTC. This codes for CASSYSGTSGGRGYEQYF. The chain employs TRBV6-5 and TRBJ2-7; 14 bases map to TRBD2. Germline loops: CDR1 MNHEY, CDR2 SVGAGI. This CDR3 spans 18 amino acids. J was trimmed by 3 bases and V by 0 bases; bases with no gene match: 7.